This passage covers 31 T cell receptor beta chains from one sample sequenced in a study of Graves' ophthalmopathy and Graves' hyperthyroidism. Amplification of the TCR beta CDR3 regions used RNA transcripts (as template). First-round RT-PCR relied on HTBI primers, and a second-round multiplex PCR came next. TCRdb re-derived calls from the multiplex PCR reads in MiXCR, one entry per CDR3 protein. Here the sample spans 400,000 or so distinct CDR3 sequences, about 18% being singletons. The sample consisted of peripheral blood. Every receptor here comes from an adult woman with stable Graves' hyperthyroidism.

This clonotype was recorded at least ten times. The chain couples TRBV12-3 or TRBV12-4 to TRBJ2-5; D is undetermined. With 6 bases removed from V and 1 base from J, the gap between germline ends came to 15 bases. The CDR3 runs 15 residues. This CDR3 is CASRPHLGAQETQYF. The CDR3 DNA sequence: TGTGCCAGCAGACCCCACCTAGGCGCCCAAGAGACCCAGTACTTC.

This clonotype showed up many times. The chain uses TRBV6-1 and TRBJ2-3; possible D gene TRBD1, 5 bases. CDR3 length: 13 residues. The germline gives CDR1 MNHNS, CDR2 SASEGT. Trimming left V 10 bases short and J 2 bases short, with 13 bases between. The CDR3 region has the DNA TGTGCCACCTATGACAGTTCCACAGATACGCAGTATTTT. Its translation is CATYDSSTDTQYF.

This clonotype showed up many times. The chain couples TRBV5-6 to TRBJ2-7; D not resolved. Germline CDR1 SGHDT, CDR2 YYEEEE. V gave up 0 bases and J gave up 4 bases, with 11 bases separating them. The CDR3 has 14 amino acids. The CDR3 region has the DNA TGTGCCAGCAGCTTGGCGGGTCAGGTTTACGAGCAGTACTTC. This codes for CASSLAGQVYEQYF.

The chain is built from TRBV11-2 and TRBJ2-2, with 7 bases aligning to TRBD1. This CDR3 has 13 amino acids. The V and J ends lost 5 bases and 8 bases, in that order; junction bases with no gene match: 5. Per the germline V gene, CDR1 is SGHAT and CDR2 is FQNNGV. The DNA of the CDR3 is TGTGCCAGCAGCGCCACAGGGGCTGGGGAGCTGTTTTTT. Its protein is CASSATGAGELFF.

In its sample, this clonotype was seen many times. The chain is built from TRBV6-1 and TRBJ2-5; D is unresolved. Germline V CDR1 and CDR2: MNHNS, SASEGT. There are 14 residues in the CDR3. Trimming took off 3 bases at V and 5 bases at J, with 13 bases between the two ends. The CDR3 region is CASSDAGRRETQYF. In DNA, the CDR3 is TGTGCCAGCAGTGACGCAGGCCGGCGGGAGACCCAGTACTTC.

This clonotype was seen ten or more times. The chain is built from TRBV11-2 and TRBJ2-7; 9 positions match TRBD1. Germline assignment: CDR1 SGHAT and CDR2 FQNNGV. Trimming took 5 bases from V and 1 from J; bases not matched to a gene: 9. The CDR3 sequence is 16 residues long. The CDR3 bases are TGTGCCAGCAGCAAATACGCCGGGACAGGGTCCTACGAGCAGTACTTC. It is translated as CASSKYAGTGSYEQYF.

This clonotype was recorded once. The chain couples TRBV28 to TRBJ2-7; no reliable D call. CDR1 and CDR2 from the germline V gene are MDHEN and SYDVKM. Trimming stripped 7 bases from V and 0 bases from J, with 7 bases between. This CDR3 is 12 amino acids long. The DNA for the CDR3 is TGTGCCAGCACTGACGACTCCTACGAGCAGTACTTC. This encodes CASTDDSYEQYF.

Ten or more counts support this clonotype. The chain combines TRBV28 with TRBJ1-1; 7 bases match TRBD1. CDR1 is MDHEN and CDR2 is SYDVKM in the germline V gene. The CDR3 sequence is 15 residues long. V lost 3 bases and J lost 0; bases outside the gene matches: 4. The CDR3, as DNA: TGTGCCAGCAGTTTGGAGGGGGCAATGAACACTGAAGCTTTCTTT. Translated: CASSLEGAMNTEAFF.

In its sample, this clonotype was seen many times. The rearrangement joins TRBV12-3 or TRBV12-4 to TRBJ2-7; 11 nucleotides align to TRBD1. V was clipped by 5 bases and J by 4 bases; unmatched bases: 7. This CDR3 has 15 residues. The CDR3 coding sequence is TGTGCCAGCAGTCCACCCGGGACAGGGGGTTACGAGCAGTACTTC. It codes for CASSPPGTGGYEQYF.

The chain couples TRBV11-1 to TRBJ2-2; 10 positions agree with TRBD2. V was pared by 2 bases and J by 6 bases, with 9 bases of the junction left unmatched. Looked up from germline, CDR1 is SGHAT and CDR2 is FQDESV (reference sequence). This CDR3 spans 17 amino acids. Written as DNA, the CDR3 is TGTGCCAGCAGCTTAATCGGACTAGCGGTCCCTCCCGGGGAGCTGTTTTTT. It encodes CASSLIGLAVPPGELFF.

The table lists this clonotype with many counts. The CDR3 sequence is CASNPRTGELFF. The CDR3 region has the DNA TGTGCCAGTAACCCGCGCACCGGGGAGCTGTTTTTT. The chain links TRBV19 to TRBJ2-2; D ambiguous. Per the germline V gene, CDR1 is LNHDA and CDR2 is SQIVND (reference sequence). Trimming cost V 7 bases and J 4 bases, with 7 bases left between them. The CDR3 extends over 12 amino acids.

The sample holds a few counts of this clonotype. The CDR3 DNA reads as TGTGCCAGCACCCTGGGGTCAGCAAACACTGAAGCTTTCTTT. Its translation is CASTLGSANTEAFF. The chain carries TRBV2 and TRBJ1-1; D remains ambiguous. In germline, CDR1 is SNHLY, CDR2 FYNNEI. V lost 7 bases and J lost 2, with 14 bases in between. The CDR3 loop spans 14 amino acids. The full variable domain, its missing parts supplied by reference TRBV2 and TRBJ1-1, is EPEVTQTPSHQVTQMGQEVILRCVPISNHLYFYWYRQILGQKVEFLVSFYNNEISEKSEIFDDQFSVERPDGSNFTLKIRSTKLEDSAMYFCASTLGSANTEAFFGQGTRLTVV.

There are many counts of this clonotype. The chain has TRBV27 and TRBJ1-1; no definite D call. The CDR3 totals 14 residues. The ends were cut back, 2 bases at V and 3 bases at J, with 10 bases in the middle. Germline values: CDR1 MNHEY, CDR2 SMNVEV (reference sequence). The CDR3 loop is CASSLVGSHTEAFF. The CDR3 region has the DNA TGTGCCAGCAGTTTAGTAGGGTCGCACACTGAAGCTTTCTTT.

The CDR3 DNA reads TGTGCCAGTAGTCCCCGGCAGGGGAAATGGTGGACTGAAGCTTTCTTT. It translates to CASSPRQGKWWTEAFF. The chain combines TRBV19 with TRBJ1-1; D may be TRBD1 (6 bases). The germline CDR1 and CDR2 sequences are LNHDA and SQIVND (reference sequence). The CDR3 is 16 residues long. V was trimmed by 5 bases and J by 5 bases, leaving 21 bases between them.

This clonotype was seen many times. V is TRBV28 and J is TRBJ1-5; D is unclear. Germline CDR1 is MDHEN and CDR2 is SYDVKM. V lost 7 bases, J lost 4 bases, and 14 bases lay in between. The CDR3 extends over 14 amino acids. The CDR3 DNA is TGTGCCAGCATTATAGGATCTGGGAATCAGCCCCAGCATTTT. Residues: CASIIGSGNQPQHF.

The chain recombines TRBV20-1 with TRBJ1-3; D is ambiguous. Trimming removed 1 base from V and 4 bases from J, with 8 bases in between. The germline CDR1 and CDR2 sequences are DFQATT and SNEGSKA (reference sequence). The CDR3 runs to 13 residues. The CDR3 coding sequence is TGCAGTGCTAGAGTGCTGGCCGGAAACACCATATATTTT. Translated, it gives CSARVLAGNTIYF.

This clonotype was seen more than once but under ten times. This may stem from a read error, because a much larger clone lies one nucleotide away. The chain is built from TRBV25-1 and TRBJ2-5; TRBD2 agrees at 7 bases. The V gene's germline CDR1 is MGHDK and CDR2 SYGVNS. This CDR3 has 16 residues. Unmatched junction bases numbered 12, after V lost 3 bases and J lost 5 bases. In DNA, the CDR3 is TGTGCCAGCAGTGATACGGCTGGCGGGAGTGGGGAGACCCAGTACTTC. As protein: CASSDTAGGSGETQYF.

This clonotype was detected ten times or more. The V and J genes are TRBV20-1 and TRBJ2-2, with a possible D match to TRBD2 (5 bases). The length of the CDR3 is 15 residues. Trimming removed 3 bases from V and 3 bases from J, with 14 bases in between. Germline assignment: CDR1 DFQATT and CDR2 SNEGSKA (reference sequence). CDR3 sequence (DNA): TGCAGTGCTAGGAGCGGCCAGGAGGACACCGGGGAGCTGTTTTTT. Residues: CSARSGQEDTGELFF.

In its sample, this clonotype was seen many times. The DNA is omitted, as the CDR3 cannot be located on it reliably, and the CDR3 follows TCRdb's listing. The chain recombines TRBV7-7 with TRBJ2-5; TRBD2, the table's D call, lacks a check against the DNA. The germline CDR1 and CDR2 sequences are SSHAT and FNYEAQ (reference sequence). The CDR3 is made up of 16 amino acids, end residues included. CDR3: CASSSSPSGSGETQYF.

This clonotype was counted ten times or more. This chain joins TRBV12-3 or TRBV12-4 and TRBJ1-5; no clear D gene. Trimming stripped 3 bases from V and 5 bases from J, with 11 bases between. The CDR3 has 14 amino acids. The CDR3 DNA follows: TGTGCCAGCAGTTTCTGGGCTTCTGATCAGCCCCAGCATTTT. It specifies CASSFWASDQPQHF.

There are many counts of this clonotype. This sequence joins TRBV15 and TRBJ1-1; D is undetermined. This CDR3 has 16 amino acids. The germline gives CDR1 LNHNV, CDR2 YYDKDF (reference sequence). Trimming stripped 0 bases from V and 4 bases from J, with 15 bases between. The CDR3 DNA reads TGTGCCACCAGCAGAGAAAACCGGGAAGTTGGCACTGAAGCTTTCTTT. The encoded protein is CATSRENREVGTEAFF. The entire variable domain, with the rest obtained from reference TRBV15 and TRBJ1-1, is as follows: DAMVIQNPRYQVTQFGKPVTLSCSQTLNHNVMYWYQQKSSQAPKLLFHYYDKDFNNEADTPDNFQSRRPNTSFCFLDIRSPGLGDTAMYLCATSRENREVGTEAFFGQGTRLTVV.

The sample holds many counts of this clonotype. This sequence joins TRBV11-2 and TRBJ1-1, with D unresolved. CDR3 size: 13 residues. Germline CDR1 SGHAT, CDR2 FQNNGV. The V and J ends lost 5 bases and 5 bases respectively, with 12 bases between them. The DNA of the CDR3 is TGTGCCAGCAGCGTTGAGGTTGGGACTGAAGCTTTCTTT. It specifies CASSVEVGTEAFF. The entire variable domain, with the rest obtained from reference TRBV11-2 and TRBJ1-1, is as follows: EAGVAQSPRYKIIEKRQSVAFWCNPISGHATLYWYQQILGQGPKLLIQFQNNGVVDDSQLPKDRFSAERLKGVDSTLKIQPAKLEDSAVYLCASSVEVGTEAFFGQGTRLTVV.

A word on this clonotype: The junction departs from the called germline gene at one end, perhaps through a read error. This rearrangement joins TRBV6-2 or TRBV6-3 to TRBJ1-2; the D is unclear. Looked up from germline, CDR1 is MNHEY and CDR2 is SVGEGT. The CDR3 extends over 12 amino acids. The CDR3, as DNA: TGTGTCAGCAGTTACTCGAAGGGCCGGGGAACCTTC. Its translation is CVSSYSKGRGTF.

This clonotype was recorded at least ten times. Because the CDR3 is missing its conserved closing phenylalanine or tryptophan, this is likely a read error. The limits of the CDR3 on the DNA are not certain, so only TCRdb's listed CDR3 is given. The chain is built from TRBV25-1 and TRBJ1-1. The length of the CDR3 is 11 amino acids, counting both ends. Per the germline V gene, CDR1 is MGHDK and CDR2 is SYGVNS. The CDR3 sequence is CARGGQAWESI.

This clonotype was recorded only once. The chain employs TRBV18 and TRBJ2-2; D tentatively reads TRBD1 or TRBD2 (5 bases each). CDR1 and CDR2 from the germline V gene are KGHSH and LQKENI. V dropped 6 bases and J dropped 0 bases, with 17 bases sitting between them. The CDR3 length is 17 residues. The CDR3 nucleotides read TGTGCCAGCTCCCCCAGCTCGGGACGGCCGAACACCGGGGAGCTGTTTTTT. The encoded protein is CASSPSSGRPNTGELFF.

This clonotype has ten or more counts. This rearrangement joins TRBV14 to TRBJ2-7, with a possible D match to TRBD1 (5 bases). The CDR3 is made up of 13 amino acids. V was clipped by 4 bases and J by 5 bases, with 12 bases between them. The germline V gene encodes CDR1 SGHDN and CDR2 FVKESK. This CDR3 is CASSRTRAHEQYF. DNA of the CDR3: TGTGCCAGCAGCCGCACCAGGGCCCACGAGCAGTACTTC.

This clonotype occurred many times. This chain connects TRBV5-1 to TRBJ1-1; D is possibly TRBD1 (6 bases). Germline V gene sequence: CDR1 SGHRS, CDR2 YFSETQ. This CDR3 comprises 17 residues. V was clipped by 4 bases and J by 0 bases, with 19 bases between them. Here the CDR3 DNA reads TGCGCCAGCAGCCCGGACGGGACACTTCACTTGAACACTGAAGCTTTCTTT. This sequence encodes CASSPDGTLHLNTEAFF.

This clonotype was counted ten times or more. The chain couples TRBV20-1 to TRBJ2-5; a weak D match, TRBD2 (7 bases). V gave up 4 bases and J gave up 6 bases, with 15 bases separating them. The germline V gene has CDR1 DFQATT and CDR2 SNEGSKA (reference sequence). The CDR3 consists of 13 residues. The CDR3 loop is CSAKLQGGQTQYF. The CDR3 DNA sequence: TGCAGTGCTAAACTACAGGGAGGGCAGACCCAGTACTTC.

This clonotype was recorded at least ten times. The chain is built from TRBV20-1 and TRBJ2-5; 9 bases line up with TRBD2. Germline CDR1 and CDR2: DFQATT and SNEGSKA (reference sequence). This CDR3 comprises 17 residues. With 3 bases clipped from V and 1 base from J, the junction kept 12 bases outside the gene matches. CDR3 nucleotides: TGCAGTGCTAGTGGGAAGGCTAGCGGGAATTCCCAAGAGACCCAGTACTTC. It translates to CSASGKASGNSQETQYF.

This clonotype was detected many times. V is TRBV10-3 and J is TRBJ2-7, with TRBD1 matching over 7 bases. With 6 bases clipped from V and 2 bases from J, the junction kept 4 bases outside the gene matches. This CDR3 is 13 amino acids long. Per the germline V gene, CDR1 is ENHRY and CDR2 is SYGVKD. CDR3 DNA sequence: TGTGCCATCAGGACCCAGGGGGCCTACGAGCAGTACTTC. Its protein product is CAIRTQGAYEQYF.

This chain uses TRBV27 with TRBJ1-4; D is undetermined. The CDR3 is made up of 15 amino acids. Germline CDR1 is MNHEY and CDR2 is SMNVEV (reference sequence). Between the trimmed V and J ends, which lost 6 bases and 0 bases, there was a span of 11 bases. The CDR3 DNA follows: TGTGCCAGCAGACCTCACAGTGCAACTAATGAAAAACTGTTTTTT. Its translation: CASRPHSATNEKLFF.